The TCR beta chain described here comes from a study of PD-1 blockade in classical Hodgkin lymphoma. Findings and caveats of the study: Patients newly diagnosed and complete responders had comparable baseline diversity. The CD4+ diversity rise by C4D1 was clearest in complete responders.

Measured with immunoSEQ multiplex PCR; TCRdb has only the in-frame clones, and not every one. The sample consists of 35,000 to 50,000 clones, roughly 69% of them appearing once. Noted time point: cycle 4 day 1 (C4D1), after less than seven weeks of nivolumab. Relapse after autologous stem cell transplantation occurred in every patient, and brentuximab vedotin exposure varied. From germline, CDR1 is SGHVS and CDR2 FNYEAQ. V was pared by 4 bases and J by 3 bases, with 12 bases between. The CDR3 totals 15 residues. In its sample, this clone was seen once. Its antigen is unidentified. The sequence was collected from a human donor with classical Hodgkin lymphoma. The sequences come from peripheral blood mononuclear cells (PBMCs), collected before the fourth cycle of nivolumab. The chain has TRBV7-6 and TRBJ1-4; tentatively, D is TRBD1 (6 bases). CDR3 in amino acids: CASSSTGAPNEKLFF. The DNA of the CDR3 is TGTGCCAGCAGCTCTACGGGGGCACCTAATGAAAAACTGTTTTTT.